This T cell receptor beta chain was sequenced during a study of OX40 agonist ivuxolimab in advanced cancers. The wider study: Treatment of patients was with ivuxolimab, an agonistic anti-OX40 (CD134) antibody. General study findings and limits: Determination of antigen specificity was not performed for the expanded peripheral T cells. Clones of CD4+ and CD8+ blood T cells grew by week 6 at doses of 0.1 to 3.0 mg/kg.

Produced via immunoSEQ multiplex PCR; TCRdb's table is partial and in-frame only. The sample yields roughly 61,000 clones, about 81% seen once. About this clone: Its antigen is unidentified.

In germline, CDR1 is KGHSH, CDR2 LQKENI. Trimming cost V 4 bases and J 3 bases; bases outside gene matches: 14. The CDR3 length is 17 residues. This sequence was found in an adult with an advanced solid tumor such as melanoma, head and neck, liver or kidney cancer. The gene calls are TRBV18 and TRBJ2-7; 8 bases line up with TRBD1. This specimen consisted of CD4+ or CD8+ T cells sorted from blood, obtained in a trial of the OX40 agonist ivuxolimab. CDR3 residues: CASSQIRTGRPDYEQYF. CDR3 DNA sequence: TGTGCCAGCTCACAAATCAGGACAGGGCGCCCCGACTACGAGCAGTACTTC.